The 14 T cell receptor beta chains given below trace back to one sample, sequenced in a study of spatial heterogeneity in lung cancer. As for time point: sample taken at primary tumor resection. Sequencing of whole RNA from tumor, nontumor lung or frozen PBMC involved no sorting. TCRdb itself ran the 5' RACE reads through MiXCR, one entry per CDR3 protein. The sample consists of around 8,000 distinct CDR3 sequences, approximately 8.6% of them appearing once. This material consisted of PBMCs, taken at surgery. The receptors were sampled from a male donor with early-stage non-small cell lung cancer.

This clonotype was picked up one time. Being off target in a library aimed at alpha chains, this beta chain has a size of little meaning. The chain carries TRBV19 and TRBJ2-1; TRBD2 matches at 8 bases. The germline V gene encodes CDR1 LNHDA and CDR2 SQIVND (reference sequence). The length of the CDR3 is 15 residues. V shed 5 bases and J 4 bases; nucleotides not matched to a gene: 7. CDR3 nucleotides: TGTGCCAGTAGTCTTCAAGCGGGAGAGTACAATGAGCAGTTCTTC. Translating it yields CASSLQAGEYNEQFF.

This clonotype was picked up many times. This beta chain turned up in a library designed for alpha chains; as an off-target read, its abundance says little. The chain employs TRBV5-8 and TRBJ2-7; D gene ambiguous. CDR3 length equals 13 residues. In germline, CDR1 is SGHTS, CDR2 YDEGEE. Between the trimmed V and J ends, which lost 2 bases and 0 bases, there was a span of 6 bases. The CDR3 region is CASSFVGSYEQYF. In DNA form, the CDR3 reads TGTGCCAGCAGCTTTGTGGGCTCCTACGAGCAGTACTTC.

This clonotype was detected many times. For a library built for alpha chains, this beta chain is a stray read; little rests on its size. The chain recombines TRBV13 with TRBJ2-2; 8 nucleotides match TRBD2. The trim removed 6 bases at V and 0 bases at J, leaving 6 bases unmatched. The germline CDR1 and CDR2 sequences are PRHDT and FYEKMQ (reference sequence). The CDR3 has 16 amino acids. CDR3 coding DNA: TGTGCCAGCAGGAAGCGGGAGTACTCGAACACCGGGGAGCTGTTTTTT. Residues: CASRKREYSNTGELFF.

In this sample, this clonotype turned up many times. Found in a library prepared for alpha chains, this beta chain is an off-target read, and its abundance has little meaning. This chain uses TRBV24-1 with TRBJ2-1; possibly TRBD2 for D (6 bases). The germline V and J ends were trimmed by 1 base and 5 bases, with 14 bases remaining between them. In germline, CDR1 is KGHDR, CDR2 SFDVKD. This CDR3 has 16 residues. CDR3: CATSDFAGLNDNEQFF. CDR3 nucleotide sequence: TGTGCCACCAGTGATTTCGCGGGACTGAATGACAATGAGCAGTTCTTC.

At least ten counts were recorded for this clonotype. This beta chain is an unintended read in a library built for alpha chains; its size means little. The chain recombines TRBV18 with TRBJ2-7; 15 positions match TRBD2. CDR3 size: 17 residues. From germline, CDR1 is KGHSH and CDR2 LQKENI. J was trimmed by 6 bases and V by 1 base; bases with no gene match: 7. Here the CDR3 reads CASSPQQGLAGGGEQYF. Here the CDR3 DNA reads TGTGCCAGCTCACCACAACAGGGACTAGCGGGAGGTGGCGAGCAGTACTTC.

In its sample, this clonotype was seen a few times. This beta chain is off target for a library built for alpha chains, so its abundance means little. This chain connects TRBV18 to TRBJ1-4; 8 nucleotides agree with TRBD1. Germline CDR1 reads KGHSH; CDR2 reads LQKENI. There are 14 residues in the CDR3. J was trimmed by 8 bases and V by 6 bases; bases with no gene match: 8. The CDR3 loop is CASSPTGVREKLFF. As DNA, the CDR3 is TGTGCCAGCTCCCCGACAGGGGTGAGGGAAAAACTGTTTTTT.

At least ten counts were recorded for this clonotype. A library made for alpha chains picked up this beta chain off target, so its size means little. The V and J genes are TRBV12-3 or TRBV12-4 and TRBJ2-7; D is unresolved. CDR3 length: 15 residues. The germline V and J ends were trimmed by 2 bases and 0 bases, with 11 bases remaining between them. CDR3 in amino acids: CASSLRAGNSYEQYF. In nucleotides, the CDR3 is TGTGCCAGCAGTTTACGGGCAGGCAACTCCTACGAGCAGTACTTC.

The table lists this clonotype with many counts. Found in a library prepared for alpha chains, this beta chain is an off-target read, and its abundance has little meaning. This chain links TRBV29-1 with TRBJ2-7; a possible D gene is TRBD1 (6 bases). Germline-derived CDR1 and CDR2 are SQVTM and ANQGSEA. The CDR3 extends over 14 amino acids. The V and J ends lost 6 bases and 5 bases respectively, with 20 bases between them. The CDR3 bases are TGCAGCGTCGTCAGGGGAATAGCGTACCACGAGCAGTACTTC. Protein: CSVVRGIAYHEQYF.

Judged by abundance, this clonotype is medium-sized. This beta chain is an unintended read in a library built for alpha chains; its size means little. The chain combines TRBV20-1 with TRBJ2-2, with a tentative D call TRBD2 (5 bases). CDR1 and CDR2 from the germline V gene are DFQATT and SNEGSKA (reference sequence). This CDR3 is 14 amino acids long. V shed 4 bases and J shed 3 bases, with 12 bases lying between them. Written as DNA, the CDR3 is TGCAGTGCTAAGAGGGAGACGGACACCGGGGAGCTGTTTTTT. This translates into CSAKRETDTGELFF.

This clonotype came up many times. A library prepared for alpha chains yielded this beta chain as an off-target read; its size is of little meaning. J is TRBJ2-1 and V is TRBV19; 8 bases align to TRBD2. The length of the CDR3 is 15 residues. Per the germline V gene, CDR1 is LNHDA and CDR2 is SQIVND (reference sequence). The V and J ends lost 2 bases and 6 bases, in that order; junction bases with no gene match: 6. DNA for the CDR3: TGTGCCAGTAGTATACATAGCGGGAACAGCAATGAGCAGTTCTTC. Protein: CASSIHSGNSNEQFF.

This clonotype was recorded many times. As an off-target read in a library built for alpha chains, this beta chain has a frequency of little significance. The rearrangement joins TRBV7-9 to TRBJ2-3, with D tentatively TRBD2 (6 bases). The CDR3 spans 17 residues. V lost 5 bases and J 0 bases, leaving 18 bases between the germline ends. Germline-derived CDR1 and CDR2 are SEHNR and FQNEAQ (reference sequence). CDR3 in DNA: TGTGCCAGCAGCCCTCCGTGGTTCGGGACTAGCACAGATACGCAGTATTTT. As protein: CASSPPWFGTSTDTQYF.

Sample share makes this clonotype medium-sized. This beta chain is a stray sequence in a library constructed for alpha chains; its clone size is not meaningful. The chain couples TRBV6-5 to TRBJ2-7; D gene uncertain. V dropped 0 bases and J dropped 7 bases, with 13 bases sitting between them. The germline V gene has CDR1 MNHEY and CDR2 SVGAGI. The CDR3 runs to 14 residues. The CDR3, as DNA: TGTGCCAGCAGTTACTCGATATCGGTTACGGAGCAGTACTTC. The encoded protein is CASSYSISVTEQYF.

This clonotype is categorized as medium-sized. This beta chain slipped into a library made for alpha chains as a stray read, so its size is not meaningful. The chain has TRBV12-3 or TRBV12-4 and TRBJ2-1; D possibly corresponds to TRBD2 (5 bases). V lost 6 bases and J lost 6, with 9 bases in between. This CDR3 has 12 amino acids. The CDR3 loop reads CASRRELNEQFF. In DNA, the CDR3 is TGTGCCAGCAGGAGGGAGCTCAATGAGCAGTTCTTC.

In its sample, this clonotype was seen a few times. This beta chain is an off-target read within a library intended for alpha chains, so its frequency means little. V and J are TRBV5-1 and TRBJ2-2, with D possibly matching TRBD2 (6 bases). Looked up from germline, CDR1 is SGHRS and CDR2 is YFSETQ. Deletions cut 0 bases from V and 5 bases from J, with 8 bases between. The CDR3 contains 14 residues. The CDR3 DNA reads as TGCGCCAGCAGCTTGGCTAGCGAGACCGGGGAGCTGTTTTTT. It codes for CASSLASETGELFF.